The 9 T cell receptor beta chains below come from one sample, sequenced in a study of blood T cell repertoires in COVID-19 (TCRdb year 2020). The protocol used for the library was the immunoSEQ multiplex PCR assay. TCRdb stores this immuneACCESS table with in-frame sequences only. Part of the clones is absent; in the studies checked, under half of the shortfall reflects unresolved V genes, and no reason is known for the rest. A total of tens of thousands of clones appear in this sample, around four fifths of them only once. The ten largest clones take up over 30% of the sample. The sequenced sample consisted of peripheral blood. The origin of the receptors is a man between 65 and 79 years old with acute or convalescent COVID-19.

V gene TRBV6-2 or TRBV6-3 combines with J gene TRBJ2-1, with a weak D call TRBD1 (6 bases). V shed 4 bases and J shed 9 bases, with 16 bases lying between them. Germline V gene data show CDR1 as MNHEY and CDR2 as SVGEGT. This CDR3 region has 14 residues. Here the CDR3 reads CASSSQGGRSEQFF. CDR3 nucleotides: TGTGCCAGCAGTTCACAAGGGGGACGGAGTGAGCAGTTCTTC.

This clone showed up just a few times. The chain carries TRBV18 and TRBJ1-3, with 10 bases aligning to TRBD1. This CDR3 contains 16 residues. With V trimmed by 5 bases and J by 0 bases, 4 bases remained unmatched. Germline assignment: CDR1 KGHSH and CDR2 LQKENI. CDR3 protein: CASSAGTGASGNTIYF. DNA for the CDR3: TGTGCCAGCTCAGCCGGGACAGGGGCCTCTGGAAACACCATATATTTT.

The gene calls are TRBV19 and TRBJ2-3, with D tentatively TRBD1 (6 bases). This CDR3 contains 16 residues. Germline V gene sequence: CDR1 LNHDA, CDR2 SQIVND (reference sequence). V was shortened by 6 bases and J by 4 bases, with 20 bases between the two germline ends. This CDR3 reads CASRGHNRPEADTQYF. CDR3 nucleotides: TGTGCCAGTAGGGGACATAATAGGCCTGAGGCAGATACGCAGTATTTT.

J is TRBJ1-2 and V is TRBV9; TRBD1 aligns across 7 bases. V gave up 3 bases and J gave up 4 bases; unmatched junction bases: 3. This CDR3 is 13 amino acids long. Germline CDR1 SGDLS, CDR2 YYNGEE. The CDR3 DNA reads TGTGCCAGCAGCGACCGGACAGGCTATGGCTACACCTTC. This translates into CASSDRTGYGYTF.

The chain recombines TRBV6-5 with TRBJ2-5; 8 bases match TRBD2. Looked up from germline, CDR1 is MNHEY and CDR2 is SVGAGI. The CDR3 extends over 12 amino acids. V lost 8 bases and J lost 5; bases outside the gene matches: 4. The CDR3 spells CASCTGGETQYF. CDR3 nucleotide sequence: TGTGCCAGCTGCACGGGGGGGGAGACCCAGTACTTC.

The CDR3 region has the DNA TGTGCCAGCAGCTTCAGACAGGGGGGAGGCGGCTACACCTTC. Protein: CASSFRQGGGGYTF. The gene calls are TRBV7-9 and TRBJ1-2, with 9 bases fitting TRBD1. Per the germline V gene, CDR1 is SEHNR and CDR2 is FQNEAQ (reference sequence). There are 14 residues in the CDR3. V lost 3 bases and J lost 8; bases outside the gene matches: 7.

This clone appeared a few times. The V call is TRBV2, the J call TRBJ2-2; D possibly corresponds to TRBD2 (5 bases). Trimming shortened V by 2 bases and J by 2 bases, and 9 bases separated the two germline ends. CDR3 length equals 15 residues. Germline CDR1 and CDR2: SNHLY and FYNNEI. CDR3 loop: CASSEQRLNTGELFF. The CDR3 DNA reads TGTGCCAGCAGTGAACAGCGGCTCAACACCGGGGAGCTGTTTTTT.

The CDR3 spells CAWSISGETQYF. For the CDR3, the DNA is TGTGCCTGGAGTATCAGCGGAGAGACCCAGTACTTC. V gene TRBV30 combines with J gene TRBJ2-5; possible D gene TRBD2, 5 bases. The CDR3 totals 12 residues. Germline V CDR1 and CDR2: GTSNPN, SVGIG (reference sequence). Trimming removed 2 bases at V and 4 bases at J, with 8 bases between.

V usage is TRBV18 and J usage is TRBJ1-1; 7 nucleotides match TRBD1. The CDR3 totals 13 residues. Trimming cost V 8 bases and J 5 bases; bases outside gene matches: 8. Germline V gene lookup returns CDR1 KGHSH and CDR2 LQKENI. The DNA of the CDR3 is TGTGCCAGCGCACAGGGGATTGAGACTGAAGCTTTCTTT. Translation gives CASAQGIETEAFF.